This T cell receptor (beta chain) was profiled in a study of metastatic and nonmetastatic thyroid tumors. This clone came up many times. As handled by the study authors: Variation in CDR3 across clinicopathological groups served as the basis for constructing a distant-metastasis classifier in papillary thyroid cancer. TCRdb called clones again from the PCR reads with MiXCR. The V and J calls here are based on TCRdb, not the publication. The sample consists of about 39,000 clones, 18% of them appearing once. All patients were treatment-naive before thyroid surgery. After removal of 7 bases from V and 5 bases from J, the junction contained 2 bases not matched to a gene. The CDR3 loop spans 14 amino acids. Germline V gene data show CDR1 as MNHNS and CDR2 as SASEGT.

The sequencing sample was made of tumor tissue. The source of this sequence is a female donor with papillary thyroid cancer or a benign thyroid nodule (not recorded which). Some clones in this sample may be carry-over from other donors' samples. The chain couples TRBV6-1 to TRBJ2-3, with 14 bases aligning to TRBD2. CDR3: CASKTSGRGDTQYF. Written as DNA, the CDR3 is TGTGCCAGCAAGACTAGCGGGAGGGGAGATACGCAGTATTTT.